The next 16 T cell receptor beta chains were all read from a single sample in a study of T-cell reconstitution after alpha-beta-depleted transplantation in children. Library preparation (for TCRbeta) was performed with unique molecular identifiers. MiXCR, applied by TCRdb to the PCR reads, yields one record per CDR3 protein. The repertoire holds around 370,000 distinct CDR3 sequences, with 10% as singletons. Sequences were derived from PBMCs from the stem cell graft donor, sampled from the stem cell graft. These receptor sequences come from a human donor who donated a stem cell graft to a child with acute lymphoblastic leukemia.

This rearrangement joins TRBV27 to TRBJ2-7, with D perhaps TRBD2 (5 bases). Germline values: CDR1 MNHEY, CDR2 SMNVEV (reference sequence). The CDR3 runs 13 residues. The V end was cut by 8 bases, the J end by 0 bases, with 11 bases between. This chain's CDR3 is CASRTQSSYEQYF. In DNA, the CDR3 is TGTGCCAGCCGGACTCAGAGCTCCTACGAGCAGTACTTC.

At least ten counts were recorded for this clonotype. This sequence joins TRBV29-1 and TRBJ2-1, with 10 nucleotides matching TRBD2. The CDR3 consists of 15 residues. Trimming cost V 3 bases and J 6 bases; bases outside gene matches: 8. Germline CDR1 and CDR2: SQVTM and ANQGSEA. This CDR3 is CSVEGLAGAINEQFF. CDR3 coding DNA: TGCAGCGTTGAGGGGCTAGCGGGAGCCATCAATGAGCAGTTCTTC.

The table lists this clonotype with many counts. V and J are TRBV27 and TRBJ2-7, with TRBD2 matching 9 bases. This CDR3 has 16 residues. Germline V gene sequence: CDR1 MNHEY, CDR2 SMNVEV (reference sequence). J lost 6 bases, V lost 2 bases, and 11 bases had no gene match. The CDR3 region has the DNA TGTGCCAGCAGTTTAAAGAGACCCGGGACTAGCAGCGAGCAGTACTTC. This codes for CASSLKRPGTSSEQYF.

This clonotype was seen only a few times. The chain uses TRBV7-2 and TRBJ1-5, with 7 bases aligning to TRBD1. Germline V gene data show CDR1 as SGHTA and CDR2 as FQGNSA. The length of the CDR3 is 15 residues. V was pared by 0 bases and J by 7 bases, with 6 bases of the junction left unmatched. CDR3 in DNA: TGTGCCAGCAGCTTAGCGAAGGGGGCTTGGCAGCCCCAGCATTTT. Translation gives CASSLAKGAWQPQHF.

V and J are TRBV4-3 and TRBJ2-7, with D hard to call. The CDR3 loop spans 15 amino acids. Germline V gene lookup returns CDR1 LGHNA and CDR2 YSLEER. V lost 1 base to trimming and J lost 4 bases, with 14 bases between them. The CDR3: CASSQGSSPGYEQYF. The CDR3 region has the DNA TGCGCCAGCAGCCAAGGATCGTCCCCCGGGTACGAGCAGTACTTC.

The chain has TRBV6-5 and TRBJ2-7; D not certain. CDR1 and CDR2 (germline): MNHEY, SVGAGI. The CDR3 is 14 residues long. V gave up 0 bases and J gave up 6 bases, with 12 bases separating them. CDR3 sequence (DNA): TGTGCCAGCAGTTACTCCCAAAGGAACGGCGAGCAGTACTTC. Translated: CASSYSQRNGEQYF.

In its sample, this clonotype was seen many times. The chain employs TRBV29-1 and TRBJ2-1, with no clear D. Per germline, CDR1 SQVTM and CDR2 ANQGSEA. Trimming removed 4 bases from V and 4 bases from J, with 5 bases in between. This CDR3 region has 11 residues. Here the CDR3 reads CSVVEYNEQFF. The CDR3, as DNA: TGCAGCGTTGTTGAATACAATGAGCAGTTCTTC.

This clonotype was counted only a few times. The chain has TRBV7-8 and TRBJ2-3, with TRBD1 matching over 8 bases. Unmatched junction bases numbered 2, after V lost 7 bases and J lost 5 bases. Germline V gene lookup returns CDR1 SGHVS and CDR2 FQNEAQ. CDR3 length: 12 residues. For the CDR3, the DNA is TGTGCCAGCACAACAGGGGGAGATACGCAGTATTTT. Residues: CASTTGGDTQYF. Supplemented by reference TRBV7-8 and TRBJ2-3, the full variable domain reads GAGVSQSPRYKVAKRGQDVALRCDPISGHVSLFWYQQALGQGPEFLTYFQNEAQLDKSGLPSDRFFAERPEGSVSTLKIQRTQQEDSAVYLCASTTGGDTQYFGPGTRLTVL.

This clonotype has a handful of counts. The chain combines TRBV7-2 with TRBJ2-7, with 9 positions matching TRBD1. Unmatched junction bases numbered 13, after V lost 5 bases and J lost 11 bases. CDR1 is SGHTA, CDR2 FQGNSA, per germline. The CDR3 length is 14 residues. CDR3 DNA: TGTGCCAGCAGCCCCAAAGCCGGGACAGGGACGAAGTACTTC. Translated: CASSPKAGTGTKYF. The variable domain in full, completed from reference TRBV7-2 and TRBJ2-7, reads GAGVSQSPSNKVTEKGKDVELRCDPISGHTALYWYRQSLGQGLEFLIYFQGNSAPDKSGLPSDRFSAERTGGSVSTLTIQRTQQEDSAVYLCASSPKAGTGTKYFGPGTRLTVT.

This clonotype was observed a few times. The chain carries TRBV20-1 and TRBJ2-5; maybe TRBD2 (6 bases). The CDR3 extends over 15 amino acids. Trimming cost V 2 bases and J 2 bases, with 15 bases left between them. From germline, CDR1 is DFQATT and CDR2 SNEGSKA (reference sequence). CDR3 DNA sequence: TGCAGTGCTAGAATGGGGAGGTCGGGGCAAGAGACCCAGTACTTC. Its protein is CSARMGRSGQETQYF.

In this sample, this clonotype turned up a few times. J is TRBJ1-2 and V is TRBV12-3 or TRBV12-4; no clear D gene. Trimming left V 2 bases short and J 5 bases short, with 9 bases between. This CDR3 has 13 residues. Here the CDR3 DNA reads TGTGCCAGCAGTTTAAGGGCGGCGTATGGCTACACCTTC. It yields the protein CASSLRAAYGYTF.

This clonotype was detected only a few times. The chain employs TRBV24-1 and TRBJ2-5; D is unclear. Germline values: CDR1 KGHDR, CDR2 SFDVKD. V was shortened by 0 bases and J by 5 bases, with 3 bases between the two germline ends. The CDR3 loop spans 12 amino acids. CDR3 sequence (DNA): TGTGCCACCAGTGATTTGATGGAGACCCAGTACTTC. This gives the protein CATSDLMETQYF.

Only a few counts were recorded for this clonotype. The chain has TRBV25-1 and TRBJ2-3; D is undetermined. Trimming shortened V by 4 bases and J by 3 bases, and 11 bases separated the two germline ends. Germline V gene lookup returns CDR1 MGHDK and CDR2 SYGVNS. The CDR3 extends over 14 amino acids. In DNA, the CDR3 is TGTGCCAGCAGTGTAGGGATGGGGACAGATACGCAGTATTTT. It is translated as CASSVGMGTDTQYF.

This clonotype was seen a few times. The chain uses TRBV5-1 and TRBJ2-1; 10 bases line up with TRBD2. The length of the CDR3 is 19 residues. J lost 0 bases, V lost 0 bases, and 9 bases had no gene match. CDR1 is SGHRS and CDR2 is YFSETQ in the germline V gene. Here the CDR3 reads CASSLGRALAGSSYNEQFF. As DNA, the CDR3 is TGCGCCAGCAGCTTGGGACGGGCACTAGCGGGAAGCTCCTACAATGAGCAGTTCTTC.

The chain joins TRBV12-3 or TRBV12-4 to TRBJ2-5, with 11 bases that match TRBD2. The CDR3 has 17 residues. V lost 4 bases to trimming and J lost 9 bases; unmatched junction nucleotides: 16. CDR3 coding DNA: TGTGCCAGCAGTTCCCGTCTAGCGGGAGGCTCTGACTGGCCCCAGTACTTC. Translated: CASSSRLAGGSDWPQYF.

The chain uses TRBV6-5 and TRBJ1-2, with TRBD1 as a possible D gene (5 bases). Trimming stripped 0 bases from V and 1 base from J, with 9 bases between. Germline V lookup: CDR1 MNHEY, CDR2 SVGAGI. This CDR3 is built from 15 residues. The CDR3 loop is CASSYSRQRNYGYTF. DNA of the CDR3: TGTGCCAGCAGTTACTCACGACAGCGTAACTATGGCTACACCTTC.